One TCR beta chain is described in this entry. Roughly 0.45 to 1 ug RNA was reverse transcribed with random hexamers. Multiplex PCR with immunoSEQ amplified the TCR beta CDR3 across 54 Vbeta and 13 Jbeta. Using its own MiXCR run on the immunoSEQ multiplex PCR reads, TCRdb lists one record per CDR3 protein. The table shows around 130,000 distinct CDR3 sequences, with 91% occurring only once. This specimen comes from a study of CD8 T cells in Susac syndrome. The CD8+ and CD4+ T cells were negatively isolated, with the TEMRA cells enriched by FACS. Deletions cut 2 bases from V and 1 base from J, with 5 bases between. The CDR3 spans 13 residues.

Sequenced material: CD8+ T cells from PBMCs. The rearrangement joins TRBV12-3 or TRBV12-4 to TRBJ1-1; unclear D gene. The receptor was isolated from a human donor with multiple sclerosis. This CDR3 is CASSLMGNTEAFF. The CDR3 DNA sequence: TGTGCCAGCAGTTTAATGGGGAACACTGAAGCTTTCTTT.